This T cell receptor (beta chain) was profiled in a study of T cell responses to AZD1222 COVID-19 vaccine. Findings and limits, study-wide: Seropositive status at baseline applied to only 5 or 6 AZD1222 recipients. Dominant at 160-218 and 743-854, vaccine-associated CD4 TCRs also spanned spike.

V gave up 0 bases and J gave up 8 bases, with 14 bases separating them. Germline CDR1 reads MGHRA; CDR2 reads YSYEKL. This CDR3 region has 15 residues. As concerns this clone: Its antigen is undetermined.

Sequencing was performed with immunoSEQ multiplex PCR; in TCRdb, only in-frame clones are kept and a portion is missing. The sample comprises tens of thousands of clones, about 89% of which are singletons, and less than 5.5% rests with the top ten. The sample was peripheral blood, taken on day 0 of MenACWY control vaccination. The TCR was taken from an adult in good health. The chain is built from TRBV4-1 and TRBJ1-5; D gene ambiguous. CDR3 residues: CASSQEFGLGEPQHF. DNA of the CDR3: TGCGCCAGCAGCCAAGAATTCGGCCTTGGGGAGCCCCAGCATTTT.